This entry describes one T cell receptor (beta chain). Its specificity is not known. These data are taken from a study of blood T cells in healthy people across ages. This CDR3 region has 14 residues. Trimming removed 0 bases at V and 4 bases at J, with 9 bases between. The germline V gene has CDR1 MNHEY and CDR2 SVGAGI. Study observations and caveats: In older individuals, TCR beta diversity per million T cells was lower, falling roughly linearly with age.

Primed by a sample-barcoded 5' primer and a J-beta primer mix, a second PCR proceeded for 7 to 11 cycles. Through a template-switch adaptor with 12 random nucleotides, each cDNA molecule received a tag. TCRdb analysed the 5' RACE reads with MiXCR anew, one entry per CDR3 protein. The sample has 920,000 or so distinct CDR3 sequences; around 45% are singletons. This TCR was sampled from a woman aged 55-70 years in good health. The chain combines TRBV6-5 with TRBJ1-2; D not resolved. Sequenced input: blood. The CDR3 here is CASSYSQTAYGYTF. CDR3 sequence (DNA): TGTGCCAGCAGTTACTCCCAGACTGCCTATGGCTACACCTTC.